These T cell receptor beta chains were read from a single sample in a study of T cell changes during pregnancy in multiple sclerosis. Measured with immunoSEQ multiplex PCR; TCRdb has only the in-frame clones, and not every one. The sample contains over 60,000 clones, around 89% of which appear only once. The source material was peripheral blood, sampled in the first trimester of pregnancy. The receptors shown here come from a female donor with multiple sclerosis, enrolled in a pregnancy study. Both conserved end residues are part of each CDR3. The D gene is left open where the match is weak. Not all rows give a size; the values are once, few, many and, for expanded clones, a class.

v_gene	d_gene	j_gene	abundance	CDR3nt	CDR3aa
TRBV7-6	.	TRBJ2-5	.	TGTGCCAGCAGCCCCCGGGCGCGGGAAGAGACCCAGTACTTC	CASSPRAREETQYF
TRBV4-2	.	TRBJ2-1	.	TGTGCCAGCAGCCAAGTTACAGGGTTTTACAATGAGCAGTTCTTC	CASSQVTGFYNEQFF
TRBV21-1	.	TRBJ1-2	.	TGTGCCAGTAACAGGGTTCCGCTTGGCTACACCTTC	CASNRVPLGYTF
TRBV6-5	.	TRBJ1-2	.	TGTGCCAGCAGTTACTATAGCGGCGACTATGGCTACACCTTC	CASSYYSGDYGYTF
TRBV5-4	TRBD2	TRBJ2-1	.	TGTGCCAGCAGCCAGGCAGTAGCGGGGGACAATGAGCAGTTCTTC	CASSQAVAGDNEQFF
TRBV6-1	.	TRBJ2-6	.	TGTGCCAGCAGTGAGACCGGGACTGGGGCCAACGTCCTGACTTTC	CASSETGTGANVLTF
TRBV6-1	.	TRBJ1-6	.	TGTGCCAGCACGGACAGACTTAATTCACCCCTCCACTTT	CASTDRLNSPLHF
TRBV7-9	.	TRBJ1-2	once	TGTGCCAGCAGCTTAGCAGGGGTGTTGTATGGCTACACCTTC	CASSLAGVLYGYTF
TRBV19	TRBD1	TRBJ1-5	.	TGTGCCAGTAACCCCGGACAGGGCTATCAGCCCCAGCATTTT	CASNPGQGYQPQHF
TRBV12-5	TRBD1	TRBJ1-1	few	TGTGCTAGTGGTCCGTGGGACAGGAACACTGAAGCTTTCTTT	CASGPWDRNTEAFF
TRBV7-7	.	TRBJ2-1	.	TGTGCCAGCAGCCGTACGACTGCAAATGAGCAGTTCTTC	CASSRTTANEQFF
TRBV7-2	.	TRBJ2-7	once	TGTGCCAGCAGCCCCGGCTCCTACGAGCAGTACTTC	CASSPGSYEQYF
TRBV6-5	.	TRBJ2-7	.	TGTGCCAGCAGTTACGGTCTGGGGAGTATCTACGAGCAGTACTTC	CASSYGLGSIYEQYF
TRBV6-1	.	TRBJ2-2	few	TGTGCCAGCAGTGAACTAGCGAACAACGCCGGGGAGCTGTTTTTT	CASSELANNAGELFF
TRBV5-1	TRBD1	TRBJ1-3	.	TGCGCCAGCAGCTTGAGGCCAGACAGGGATGGAAACACCATATATTTT	CASSLRPDRDGNTIYF
TRBV5-1	TRBD1	TRBJ2-7	.	TGCGCCAGCAGCTTTTGGGACAGGGTATCCGAGCAGTACTTC	CASSFWDRVSEQYF
TRBV7-3	.	TRBJ1-1	.	TGTGCCAGCAGCTTACTCCCTAACACTGAAGCTTTCTTT	CASSLLPNTEAFF
TRBV27	.	TRBJ2-7	.	TGTGCCAGCCGCGCGGGCAGGACGACCTACGAGCAGTACTTC	CASRAGRTTYEQYF
TRBV28	.	TRBJ2-2	.	TGTGCCAGCAGTTTATGGGGTCCAGGGTCCACCGGGGAGCTGTTTTTT	CASSLWGPGSTGELFF
TRBV13	.	TRBJ2-3	once	TGTGCCAGCAGCTTAGGAGAGGTGCGGGTTGGAGATACGCAGTATTTT	CASSLGEVRVGDTQYF
TRBV7-3	.	TRBJ1-4	.	TGTGCCAGCAGGCTTCAGAGGTCTGAAAAACTGTTTTTT	CASRLQRSEKLFF
TRBV10-3	TRBD1	TRBJ2-1	.	TGTGCCATCAAAGGAGACAGGGGGGCATACAATGAGCAGTTCTTC	CAIKGDRGAYNEQFF
TRBV6-5	.	TRBJ2-2	.	TGTGCCAGCAGGAGATACCAAAACACCGGGGAGCTGTTTTTT	CASRRYQNTGELFF
TRBV7-7	TRBD2	TRBJ2-3	.	TGTGCCAGCAGCTTAGTAGTTTCTAGCGGGAGAAGTTCGGCAGATACGCAGTATTTT	CASSLVVSSGRSSADTQYF